This TCR beta chain was sequenced for a study of CD8 T cells in Susac syndrome. With random hexamers, reverse transcription was performed on roughly 0.45 to 1 ug of RNA. An immunoSEQ multiplex PCR amplified TCR beta CDR3 over 54 Vbeta and 13 Jbeta. TCRdb independently ran MiXCR on the immunoSEQ multiplex PCR reads; one entry per CDR3 protein. The sample yields 50,000 or so distinct CDR3 sequences, roughly 93% seen once. Germline CDR1 GTSNPN, CDR2 SVGIG (reference sequence). V lost 2 bases to trimming and J lost 1 base; unmatched junction nucleotides: 2. The CDR3 has 13 amino acids. The V call is TRBV30, the J call TRBJ2-7, with 7 positions matching TRBD2. The specimen was CD8+ T cells from PBMCs. The receptor comes from a human donor with multiple sclerosis. For the CDR3, the DNA is TGTGCCTGGAGTAGTAGCGGGTCCTACGAGCAGTACTTC. Its protein is CAWSSSGSYEQYF. Variable domain in full (rest from reference TRBV30 and TRBJ2-7): SQTIHQWPATLVQPVGSPLSLECTVEGTSNPNLYWYRQAAGRGLQLLFYSVGIGQISSEVPQNLSASRPQDRQFILSSKKLLLSDSGFYLCAWSSSGSYEQYFGPGTRLTVT.